A selection of T cell receptor beta chains follows, all from one sample in a study of control samples from healthy donors and cancer patients. The assay was immunoSEQ multiplex PCR, and TCRdb's table has in-frame clones only and misses some. The sample holds about 170,000 clones; 85% to 95% are singletons and the top ten take about 4%. Sequencing was performed on blood. Receptors originate from a woman aged 55 to 70 in good health. Each CDR3 is given with its conserved first and last residue. The D gene is left open where the match is weak. Rows may omit the clone size; those that give it use once, few, many or a size class.

d_gene	v_gene	abundance	j_gene	CDR3nt	CDR3aa
TRBD2	TRBV2	NA	TRBJ2-3	TGTGCCAGCAGTGCCTTGGCTAGCGGGGGCCGCACAGATACGCAGTATTTT	CASSALASGGRTDTQYF
NA	TRBV5-5	NA	TRBJ1-5	TGTGCCAGCAGCTTGTATACGGTCAGCAATCAGCCCCAGCATTTT	CASSLYTVSNQPQHF
NA	TRBV7-3	NA	TRBJ1-3	TGTGCCAGCAGCGGCGGAAACACCATATATTTT	CASSGGNTIYF
TRBD1	TRBV29-1	NA	TRBJ1-2	TGCAGCCTGAGAGGGGGCGACTATGGCTACACCTTC	CSLRGGDYGYTF
NA	TRBV5-6	NA	TRBJ1-1	TGTGCCAGCAGCCTACAAGGTGAAGCTTTCTTT	CASSLQGEAFF
NA	TRBV7-8	NA	TRBJ1-1	TGTGCCAGCAGCTTAGGGGGCGTTGGCAGGATGAACACTGAAGCTTTCTTT	CASSLGGVGRMNTEAFF
NA	TRBV27	NA	TRBJ1-1	TGTGCCAGCAGTTCGACAGGGAACACTGAAGCTTTCTTT	CASSSTGNTEAFF
NA	TRBV10-2	NA	TRBJ1-2	TGCGCCAGCAGTGAGACCACAGACAAGTTTGGCTACACCTTC	CASSETTDKFGYTF
NA	TRBV7-3	NA	TRBJ2-3	TGTGCCAGCAGCTCTAGCGTTAGCACAGATACGCAGTATTTT	CASSSSVSTDTQYF
NA	TRBV18	NA	TRBJ1-1	TGTGCCAGCTCACCTTCTCCCGCAGGAGGAGACACTGAAGCTTTCTTT	CASSPSPAGGDTEAFF
NA	TRBV4-1	once	TRBJ2-4	TGCGCCAGCAGCCAAGATTTCCGGCAGATCCAAAACATTCAGTACTTC	CASSQDFRQIQNIQYF
TRBD1	TRBV10-3	NA	TRBJ1-1	TGTGCCATCAGTGAGTTGGGACAGGGAAACACTGAAGCTTTCTTT	CAISELGQGNTEAFF
TRBD2	TRBV7-2	NA	TRBJ2-7	TGTGCCAGCAGCTTAAGCGGGGGGGTTACCTACGAGCAGTACTTC	CASSLSGGVTYEQYF
NA	TRBV20-1	NA	TRBJ2-7	TGCAGTGCTAGAAAAGTCTACGAGCAGTACTTC	CSARKVYEQYF
NA	TRBV11-2	NA	TRBJ1-4	TGTGCCAGCAGCTTAGAGGGGGCGGGCGAAAAACTGTTTTTT	CASSLEGAGEKLFF
TRBD1	TRBV10-3	NA	TRBJ1-1	TGTGCCATCAGTGGACGGACAGGGTTAATGAACACTGAAGCTTTCTTT	CAISGRTGLMNTEAFF
NA	TRBV18	NA	TRBJ2-5	TGTGCCAGCTCACCGGGACGGCAAGAGACCCAGTACTTC	CASSPGRQETQYF
TRBD1	TRBV7-2	NA	TRBJ2-5	TGTGCCAGCAGCTTAGCGGGGGCAGGGGGAGAGACCCAGTACTTC	CASSLAGAGGETQYF
NA	TRBV18	NA	TRBJ1-1	TGTGCCAGCTCACCAGGAGAAGTCACTGAAGCTTTCTTT	CASSPGEVTEAFF
NA	TRBV27	NA	TRBJ2-5	TGTGCCAGCAGCCCCTACGGACAGTGGGAAGAGACCCAGTACTTC	CASSPYGQWEETQYF
NA	TRBV2	NA	TRBJ2-6	TGTGCCAGCACTGGATCTGGGGCCAACGTCCTGACTTTC	CASTGSGANVLTF
NA	TRBV5-1	once	TRBJ2-1	TGCGCCAGCAGCCCTCGTTATAGCCCTAGCTCCTACAATGAGCAGTTCTTC	CASSPRYSPSSYNEQFF